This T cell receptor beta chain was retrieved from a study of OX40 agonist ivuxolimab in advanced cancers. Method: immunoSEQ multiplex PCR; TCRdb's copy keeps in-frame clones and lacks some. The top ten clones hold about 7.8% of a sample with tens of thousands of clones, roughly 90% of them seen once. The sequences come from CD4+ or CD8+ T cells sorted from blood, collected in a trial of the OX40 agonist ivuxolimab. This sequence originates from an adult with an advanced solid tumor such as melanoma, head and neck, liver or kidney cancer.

This CDR3 reads CASSLRYRESYNSPLHF. DNA for the CDR3: TGTGCCAGCAGTTTAAGGTACAGAGAAAGCTATAATTCACCCCTCCACTTT. This chain uses TRBV27 with TRBJ1-6, with unresolved D. Germline V gene lookup returns CDR1 MNHEY and CDR2 SMNVEV (reference sequence). V shed 2 bases and J shed 3 bases, with 14 bases lying between them. The CDR3 extends over 17 amino acids.